This entry describes one T cell receptor beta chain. This specimen belongs to a study of blood T cells in healthy people across ages. Each sample used at least 7 million PBMCs. The J segment lost 11 bases and the V segment lost 5 bases, leaving 5 bases of the junction unmatched. The CDR3 covers 12 residues. Through a sample-barcoded 5' primer and a J-beta primer mix, a second PCR was run for roughly 6 to 12 cycles. TCRdb reprocessed the 5' RACE reads with MiXCR, giving one entry per CDR3 protein. Of 1.6 million or so distinct CDR3 sequences listed, about 31% are singletons. The receptor comes from a woman aged 30 to 39 in good health. Sequencing input: blood. The genes are TRBV12-3 or TRBV12-4 and TRBJ1-2; 10 bases are a match to TRBD1. CDR3 loop: CASSSRDRGYTF. The DNA for the CDR3 is TGTGCCAGCAGTAGCCGGGACAGGGGTTACACCTTC.